This entry lists 17 T cell receptor beta chains sequenced from one sample in a study of OX40 agonist ivuxolimab in advanced cancers. Only in-frame clones appear in the TCRdb table, and some are missing; sequencing was by immunoSEQ multiplex PCR. The sample holds 50,000 to 70,000 clones, around 87% seen once. This specimen was CD4+ or CD8+ T cells sorted from blood, taken in a trial of the OX40 agonist ivuxolimab. These receptors came from an adult with an advanced solid tumor such as melanoma, head and neck, liver or kidney cancer.

The chain joins TRBV27 to TRBJ2-7, with D possibly TRBD2 on 5 matching bases. Between the trimmed V and J ends, which lost 4 bases and 5 bases, there was a span of 9 bases. This CDR3 has 12 amino acids. Per the germline V gene, CDR1 is MNHEY and CDR2 is SMNVEV (reference sequence). The CDR3 region has the DNA TGTGCCAGCAGTTGGTCCGGGGACGAGCAGTACTTC. Translated: CASSWSGDEQYF.

The chain couples TRBV21-1 to TRBJ1-2. TRBV21-1 is marked as a pseudogene. The CDR3 totals 14 residues. This chain's CDR3 is CASSKLEPSYGYTF. In nucleotides, the CDR3 is TGTGCCAGCAGCAAACTAGAGCCCTCCTATGGCTACACCTTC.

This chain connects TRBV11-2 to TRBJ1-4; 10 bases map to TRBD1. The CDR3 runs 16 residues. Germline V CDR1 and CDR2: SGHAT, FQNNGV. Trimming removed 5 bases from V and 3 bases from J; junction bases left unmatched: 6. The CDR3 coding sequence is TGTGCCAGCAGCCTCGGACAGGGGGGGCCTAATGAAAAACTGTTTTTT. It translates to CASSLGQGGPNEKLFF.

The chain carries TRBV10-3 and TRBJ1-2; tentative D call: TRBD1 (5 bases). The V end was cut by 0 bases, the J end by 6 bases, with 11 bases between. Germline V gives CDR1 ENHRY, CDR2 SYGVKD. This CDR3 comprises 14 residues. Here the CDR3 reads CAISESPGPDGYTF. CDR3 in DNA: TGTGCCATCAGTGAGTCGCCGGGGCCTGATGGCTACACCTTC.

This clone was observed a single time. CDR3 loop: CASSSFEGQQETQYF. Written as DNA, the CDR3 is TGTGCCAGCAGCTCCTTTGAGGGGCAGCAAGAGACCCAGTACTTC. V gene TRBV11-2 combines with J gene TRBJ2-5; D assignment may be TRBD1 or TRBD2 (5 bases each). There are 15 residues in the CDR3. Germline CDR1 and CDR2: SGHAT and FQNNGV. Between the trimmed V and J ends, which lost 4 bases and 2 bases, there was a span of 14 bases.

This rearrangement joins TRBV27 to TRBJ1-5, with D uncertain. CDR3 length equals 15 residues. Trimming took off 0 bases at V and 5 bases at J, with 11 bases between the two ends. Germline assignment: CDR1 MNHEY and CDR2 SMNVEV (reference sequence). The CDR3 here is CASSLSGGSYQPQHF. The CDR3 DNA reads as TGTGCCAGCAGTTTATCTGGAGGATCTTATCAGCCCCAGCATTTT.

The chain uses TRBV5-5 and TRBJ1-3, with D unclear. V lost 4 bases and J lost 4, with 15 bases in between. Germline V gene lookup returns CDR1 SGHKS and CDR2 YYEKEE (reference sequence). The CDR3 consists of 15 residues. The CDR3 loop is CASSTDSGRGNTIYF. CDR3 sequence (DNA): TGTGCCAGCAGCACGGACTCGGGTCGCGGAAACACCATATATTTT.

The V and J genes are TRBV29-1 and TRBJ2-3; no reliable D call. Germline V gives CDR1 SQVTM, CDR2 ANQGSEA. With 4 bases removed from V and 3 bases from J, the gap between germline ends came to 8 bases. This CDR3 comprises 12 residues. CDR3 in amino acids: CSVVANTDTQYF. The CDR3 DNA sequence: TGCAGCGTTGTCGCCAATACAGATACGCAGTATTTT.

Here the CDR3 reads CSVETGAKEQYF. CDR3 sequence (DNA): TGCAGCGTTGAAACGGGGGCGAAAGAGCAGTACTTC. This sequence joins TRBV29-1 and TRBJ2-7; either TRBD1 or TRBD2 may supply D (6 bases each). Trimming shortened V by 2 bases and J by 7 bases, and 12 bases separated the two germline ends. The CDR3 runs 12 residues. Germline V gene lookup returns CDR1 SQVTM and CDR2 ANQGSEA.

This chain connects TRBV27 to TRBJ1-1; possible D gene TRBD1, 6 bases. The V and J ends lost 0 bases and 3 bases respectively, with 11 bases between them. Germline V gene lookup returns CDR1 MNHEY and CDR2 SMNVEV (reference sequence). There are 15 residues in the CDR3. CDR3: CASSLSGAGYTEAFF. CDR3 coding DNA: TGTGCCAGCAGTTTATCGGGGGCCGGGTACACTGAAGCTTTCTTT.

The V call is TRBV11-2, the J call TRBJ1-4, with unresolved D. The CDR3 runs to 15 residues. The V gene's germline CDR1 is SGHAT and CDR2 FQNNGV. V dropped 1 base and J dropped 4 bases, with 10 bases sitting between them. CDR3 in amino acids: CASSLGGGFNEKLFF. In nucleotides, the CDR3 is TGTGCCAGCAGCTTAGGAGGAGGATTTAATGAAAAACTGTTTTTT.

The V call is TRBV5-1, the J call TRBJ2-3, with 9 bases identical to TRBD2. CDR1 SGHRS and CDR2 YFSETQ come from the germline V gene. Trimming took 0 bases from V and 14 from J; bases not matched to a gene: 7. This CDR3 has 13 amino acids. CDR3 protein: CASSLEASGIRYF. CDR3 DNA: TGCGCCAGCAGCTTGGAGGCTAGCGGGATACGGTATTTT.

The J gene is TRBJ2-6, the V gene TRBV2; D is unresolved. The V gene lost 8 bases and the J gene lost 2 bases, with 7 bases spanning the gap. This CDR3 is 13 amino acids long. CDR1 and CDR2 (germline): SNHLY, FYNNEI. CDR3 nucleotide sequence: TGTGCCAGCCGGACGGCTGGGGCCAACGTCCTGACTTTC. Translation: CASRTAGANVLTF.

The J gene is TRBJ1-1, the V gene TRBV2; unclear D gene. V lost 7 bases and J 1 base, leaving 7 bases between the germline ends. The germline V gene encodes CDR1 SNHLY and CDR2 FYNNEI. The CDR3 covers 12 residues. CDR3: CASTGSNTEAFF. DNA for the CDR3: TGTGCCAGCACCGGGTCGAACACTGAAGCTTTCTTT.

The chain carries TRBV7-3 and TRBJ1-3; D gene ambiguous. Germline lookup yields CDR1 SGHTA and CDR2 FQGTGA. V was cut by 6 bases and J by 0 bases, with 12 bases left in between. The CDR3 spans 15 residues. The CDR3 DNA follows: TGTGCCAGCAGTCACGACGGGAGCTCTGGAAACACCATATATTTT. Translated: CASSHDGSSGNTIYF.

This clone was found a few times. The chain uses TRBV10-2 and TRBJ1-2; D is unclear. V lost 0 bases and J 5 bases, leaving 4 bases between the germline ends. This CDR3 spans 12 amino acids. Germline loops: CDR1 WSHSY, CDR2 SAAADI. DNA of the CDR3: TGCGCCAGCAGTGAGTCTGGATATGGCTACACCTTC. Its protein product is CASSESGYGYTF.

The chain joins TRBV5-6 to TRBJ2-1, with TRBD2 matching 9 bases. The CDR3 is 13 residues long. The V and J ends lost 0 bases and 15 bases, in that order; junction bases with no gene match: 7. The germline gives CDR1 SGHDT, CDR2 YYEEEE. CDR3 residues: CASSLGSSGNGFF. The CDR3 nucleotides are TGTGCCAGCAGCTTGGGGTCTAGCGGGAATGGGTTCTTC.